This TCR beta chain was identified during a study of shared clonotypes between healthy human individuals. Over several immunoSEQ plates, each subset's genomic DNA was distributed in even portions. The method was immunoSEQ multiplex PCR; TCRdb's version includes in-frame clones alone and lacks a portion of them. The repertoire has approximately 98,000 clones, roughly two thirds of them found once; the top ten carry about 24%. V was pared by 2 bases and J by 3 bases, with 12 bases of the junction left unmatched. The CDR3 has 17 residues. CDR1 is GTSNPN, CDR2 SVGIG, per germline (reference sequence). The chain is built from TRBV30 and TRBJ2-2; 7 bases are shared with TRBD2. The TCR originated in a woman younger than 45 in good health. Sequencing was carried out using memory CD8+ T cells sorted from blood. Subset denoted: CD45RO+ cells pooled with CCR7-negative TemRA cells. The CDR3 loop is CAWSPLLGGTDTGELFF. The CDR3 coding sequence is TGTGCCTGGAGTCCACTATTGGGAGGGACGGACACCGGGGAGCTGTTTTTT.